The T cell receptor (beta chain) described here comes from a study of cytomegalovirus exposure and HLA in healthy donors. Clones were read by immunoSEQ multiplex PCR, and TCRdb kept only the in-frame ones, dropping some. The sample yields about 56,000 clones, about 88% seen once. This CDR3 region has 11 residues. Looked up from germline, CDR1 is GTSNPN and CDR2 is SVGIG (reference sequence). The V gene lost 6 bases and the J gene lost 6 bases, with 10 bases spanning the gap. The chain uses TRBV30 and TRBJ2-3, with no clear D. Sequenced material: PBMCs. This TCR was recovered from a woman aged 18 to 35 in good health and CMV-seronegative. The DNA for the CDR3 is TGTGCCTGCTCTATTGTGGATACGCAGTATTTT. As protein: CACSIVDTQYF.